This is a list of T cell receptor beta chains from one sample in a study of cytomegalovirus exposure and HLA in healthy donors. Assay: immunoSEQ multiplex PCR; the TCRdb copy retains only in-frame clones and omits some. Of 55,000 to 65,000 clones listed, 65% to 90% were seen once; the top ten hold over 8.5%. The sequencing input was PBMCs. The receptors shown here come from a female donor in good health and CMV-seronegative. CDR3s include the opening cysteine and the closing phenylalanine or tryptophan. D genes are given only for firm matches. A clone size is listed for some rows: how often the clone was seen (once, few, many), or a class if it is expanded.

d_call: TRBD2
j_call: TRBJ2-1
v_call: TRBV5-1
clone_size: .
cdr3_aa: CASSPGLGSYNEQFF
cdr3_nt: TGCGCCAGCAGCCCCGGACTAGGTTCCTACAATGAGCAGTTCTTC

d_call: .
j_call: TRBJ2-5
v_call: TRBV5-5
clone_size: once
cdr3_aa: CASSHLGRTGGQTQYF
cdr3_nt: TGTGCCAGCAGCCATCTCGGGAGGACTGGGGGCCAGACCCAGTACTTC

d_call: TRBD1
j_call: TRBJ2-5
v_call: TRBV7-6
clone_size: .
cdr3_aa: CASSLGQGVETQYF
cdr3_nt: TGTGCCAGCAGCTTAGGACAGGGAGTGGAGACCCAGTACTTC

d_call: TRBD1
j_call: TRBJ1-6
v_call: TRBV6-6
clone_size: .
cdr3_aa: CASRRPGQGRYSPLHF
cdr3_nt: TGTGCCAGCAGACGACCGGGACAGGGGAGATATTCACCCCTCCACTTT

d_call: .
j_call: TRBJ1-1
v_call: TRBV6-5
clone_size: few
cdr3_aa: CASSSYRVNTEAFF
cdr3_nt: TGTGCCAGCAGCTCCTACAGGGTGAACACTGAAGCTTTCTTT

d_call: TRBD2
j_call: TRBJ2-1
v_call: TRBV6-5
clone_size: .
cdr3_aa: CASSYSGGTYYNEQFF
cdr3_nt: TGTGCCAGCAGTTACAGCGGGGGCACCTACTACAATGAGCAGTTCTTC

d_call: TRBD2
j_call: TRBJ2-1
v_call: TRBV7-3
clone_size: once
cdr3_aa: CASSWAGTSGSEQFF
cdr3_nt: TGTGCCAGCAGCTGGGCCGGGACTAGCGGGAGTGAGCAGTTCTTC

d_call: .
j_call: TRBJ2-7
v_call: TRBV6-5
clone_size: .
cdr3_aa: CASSYSNQGLGNEQYF
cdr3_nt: TGTGCCAGCAGTTACTCGAATCAGGGGTTGGGAAACGAGCAGTACTTC

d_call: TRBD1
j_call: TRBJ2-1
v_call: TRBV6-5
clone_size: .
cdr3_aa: CASSSQGSSYNEQFF
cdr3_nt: TGTGCCAGCAGTTCACAGGGGAGCTCCTACAATGAGCAGTTCTTC

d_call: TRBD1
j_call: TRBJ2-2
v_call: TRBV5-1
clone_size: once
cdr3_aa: CASRVTGTGELFF
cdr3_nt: TGCGCCAGCCGCGTGACAGGGACCGGGGAGCTGTTTTTT

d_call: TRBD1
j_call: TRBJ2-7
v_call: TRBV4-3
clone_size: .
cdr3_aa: CASSQTTGVSYEQYF
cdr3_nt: TGCGCCAGCAGCCAGACGACAGGGGTTTCCTACGAGCAGTACTTC

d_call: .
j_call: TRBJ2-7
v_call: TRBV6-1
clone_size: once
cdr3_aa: CASVPSGTHYEQYF
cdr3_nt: TGTGCCAGCGTCCCCTCGGGTACCCACTACGAGCAGTACTTC

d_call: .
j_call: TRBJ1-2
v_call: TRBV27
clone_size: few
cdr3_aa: CASSLGQANGYTF
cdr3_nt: TGTGCCAGCAGTTTAGGGCAGGCGAACGGCTACACCTTC

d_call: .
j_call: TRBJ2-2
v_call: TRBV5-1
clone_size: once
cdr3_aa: CASSLAAGLSTGELFF
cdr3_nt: TGCGCCAGCAGCTTGGCGGCTGGACTCAGTACCGGGGAGCTGTTTTTT

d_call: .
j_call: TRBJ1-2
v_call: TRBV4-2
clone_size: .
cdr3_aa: CASSQEVAGIGYGYTF
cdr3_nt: TGTGCCAGCAGCCAAGAAGTCGCAGGGATCGGCTATGGCTACACCTTC

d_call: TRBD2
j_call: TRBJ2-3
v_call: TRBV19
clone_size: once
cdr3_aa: CASSIGNSGGSDTQYF
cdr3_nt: TGTGCCAGTAGTATAGGTAATAGCGGGGGATCAGATACGCAGTATTTT

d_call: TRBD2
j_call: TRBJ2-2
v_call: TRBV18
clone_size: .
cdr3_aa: CASSPVAGANTGELFF
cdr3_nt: TGTGCCAGCTCACCAGTAGCGGGGGCGAACACCGGGGAGCTGTTTTTT

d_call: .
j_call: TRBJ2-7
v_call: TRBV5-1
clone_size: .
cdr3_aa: CASSLHRRDSYEQYF
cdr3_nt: TGCGCCAGCAGCTTGCATCGTCGGGATAGCTACGAGCAGTACTTC

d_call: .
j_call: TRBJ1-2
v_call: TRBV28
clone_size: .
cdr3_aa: CASSQIGTPTNYGYTF
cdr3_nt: TGTGCCAGCAGTCAAATCGGGACACCTACTAACTATGGCTACACCTTC

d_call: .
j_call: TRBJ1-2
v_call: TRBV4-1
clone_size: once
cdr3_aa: CASSQGQANYGYTF
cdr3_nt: TGCGCCAGCAGCCAGGGACAAGCTAACTATGGCTACACCTTC

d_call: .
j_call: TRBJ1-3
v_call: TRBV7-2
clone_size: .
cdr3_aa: CASSLRWQGGNTIYF
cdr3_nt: TGTGCCAGCAGCTTGAGGTGGCAGGGGGGAAACACCATATATTTT

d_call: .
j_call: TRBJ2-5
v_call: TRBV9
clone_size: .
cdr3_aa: CASSRGGQETQYF
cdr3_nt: TGTGCCAGCAGTAGGGGGGGCCAAGAGACCCAGTACTTC

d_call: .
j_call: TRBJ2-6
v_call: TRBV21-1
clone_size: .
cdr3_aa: CASGPLLVSGANVLTF
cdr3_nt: TGTGCCAGCGGCCCCCTCCTGGTTTCTGGGGCCAACGTCCTGACTTTC

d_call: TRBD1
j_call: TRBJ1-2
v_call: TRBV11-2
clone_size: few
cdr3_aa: CASSLVQGQGYGYTF
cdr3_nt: TGTGCCAGCAGCTTAGTACAGGGACAGGGTTATGGCTACACCTTC

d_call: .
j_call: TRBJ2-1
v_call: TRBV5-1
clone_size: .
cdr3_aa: CASSLDIMGDEQFF
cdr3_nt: TGCGCCAGCAGCTTGGACATAATGGGAGATGAGCAGTTCTTC

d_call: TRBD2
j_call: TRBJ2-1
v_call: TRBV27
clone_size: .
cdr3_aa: CATSGLAGGSSYNEQFF
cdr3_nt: TGTGCCACCTCTGGACTAGCGGGGGGAAGCTCCTACAATGAGCAGTTCTTC

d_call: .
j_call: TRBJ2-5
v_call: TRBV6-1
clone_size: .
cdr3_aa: CASRRDFAQETQYF
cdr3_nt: TGTGCCAGCAGAAGGGACTTCGCCCAAGAGACCCAGTACTTC

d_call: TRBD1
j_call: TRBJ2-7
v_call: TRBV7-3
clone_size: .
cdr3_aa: CASSWGQGYEQYF
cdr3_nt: TGTGCCAGCAGCTGGGGACAGGGATACGAGCAGTACTTC

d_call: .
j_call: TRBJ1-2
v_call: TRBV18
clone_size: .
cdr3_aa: CASSPGAGNYGYTF
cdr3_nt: TGTGCCAGCTCACCTGGGGCAGGGAACTATGGCTACACCTTC

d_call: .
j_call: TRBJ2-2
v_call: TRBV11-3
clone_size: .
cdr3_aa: CASSLRTSNTGELFF
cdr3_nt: TGTGCCAGCAGCTTAAGGACATCGAACACCGGGGAGCTGTTTTTT

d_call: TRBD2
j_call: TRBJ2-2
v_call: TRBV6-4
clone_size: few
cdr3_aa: CASSDTSANTGELFF
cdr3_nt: TGTGCCAGCAGTGACACTAGCGCGAACACCGGGGAGCTGTTTTTT

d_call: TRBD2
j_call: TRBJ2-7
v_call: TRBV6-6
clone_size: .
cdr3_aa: CASSSRLAGGKEQYF
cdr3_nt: TGTGCCAGCAGTTCCCGACTAGCGGGGGGAAAAGAGCAGTACTTC

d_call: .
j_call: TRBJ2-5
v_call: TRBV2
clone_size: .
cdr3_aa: CASSEYGKIFGGGAFETQYF
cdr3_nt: TGTGCCAGCAGTGAATACGGGAAGATATTTGGAGGGGGGGCCTTTGAGACCCAGTACTTC